The source of this TCR beta chain is a study of technical replicates of blood from a few donors. Assay: immunoSEQ multiplex PCR; the TCRdb copy retains only in-frame clones and omits some. The sample shows approximately 82,000 clones, 96% of them seen only once. CDR1 and CDR2 (germline): SGHVS, FQNEAQ. The CDR3 is 12 residues long. With 5 bases removed from V and 0 bases from J, the gap between germline ends came to 4 bases. The chain carries TRBV7-8 and TRBJ1-1; no definite D call. The source is a human donor in good health. The sequencing sample was made of T cells isolated from PBMCs. This CDR3 is CASSRVNTEAFF. In DNA form, the CDR3 reads TGTGCCAGCAGCAGAGTGAACACTGAAGCTTTCTTT.